This T cell receptor beta chain was recorded in a study of blood T cell repertoires in COVID-19. TCRdb's copy holds only in-frame clones and misses some; the assay was immunoSEQ multiplex PCR. The repertoire consists of 350,000 to 400,000 clones, with about 90% occurring once and the leading ten covering approximately 6.2%. The sequenced material came from peripheral blood. The receptor was isolated from a man younger than 35 with active or convalescent COVID-19.

CDR3 amino acids: CASSLGPASGETQYF. CDR3 sequence (DNA): TGTGCCAGCAGCCTAGGTCCAGCATCAGGGGAGACCCAGTACTTC. The chain employs TRBV11-2 and TRBJ2-5, with D perhaps TRBD1 (5 bases). V lost 5 bases to trimming and J lost 5 bases, with 18 bases between them. CDR3 length: 15 amino acids. Germline V gives CDR1 SGHAT, CDR2 FQNNGV.